Given below is one T cell receptor (beta chain) in context. The CDR3 contains 15 residues. V lost 4 bases, J lost 1 base, and 3 bases stayed unmatched. Germline V gene sequence: CDR1 SGHRS, CDR2 YFSETQ. This entry belongs to a study of blood T cell repertoires in COVID-19. On the study more broadly: Acute and convalescent COVID-19 samples came from the United States, Italy and Spain. Sample material is recorded as cDNA or gDNA derived from T cells, B-cell-depleted T cells, or PBMCs.

The study recruited people aged about 18 to 95 years across approximately 23 US areas. Participant reports of clinical history set cohort assignment. Sequencing was performed with immunoSEQ multiplex PCR; in TCRdb, only in-frame clones are kept and a portion is missing. Among approximately 180,000 clones, 65% to 80% were seen once, and the ten largest hold roughly 17%. This clonotype was sampled from a woman between 45 and 65 years old with acute COVID-19. Sequencing input: PBMCs or T cells enriched from blood (not recorded which). J is TRBJ2-2 and V is TRBV5-1; 8 nucleotides line up with TRBD1. This CDR3 reads CASSGTGGNTGELFF. CDR3 bases: TGCGCCAGCAGCGGAACAGGGGGGAACACCGGGGAGCTGTTTTTT.